This T cell receptor (beta chain) comes out of a study of regulatory T cells in long-lasting Graves disease. Time point reported: persistent/refractory GD, antithyroid drugs over 5 years with positive TRAb. PBMCs provided the RNA from which the TCR library was made. It was by American Thyroid Association guidelines that Graves' disease was diagnosed. As to this clonotype: Its antigen is currently unknown.

CDR3-region Arm-PCR and iRepertoire HTBI primers produced the TCR beta libraries. Each CDR3 protein gets one entry after TCRdb re-called the multiplex PCR reads with MiXCR. Here the sample spans 360,000 or so distinct CDR3 sequences, about 23% being singletons. Broader study findings: Among persistent patients, a larger number of public clonotypes were shared (around 2,700) than among newly diagnosed patients (966). Persistent disease preferred TRBV28, TRBJ1-2 and TRBJ2-5. For persistent Graves' patients, TCR diversity was lower than for newly diagnosed ones.

CDR3 length: 15 amino acids. CDR1 and CDR2 from the germline V gene are SGHNT and YYREEE (reference sequence). J gave up 1 base and V 3 bases, and 5 bases lay outside the gene matches. The rearrangement joins TRBV5-4 to TRBJ2-7; TRBD2 matches 9 bases. The source is a woman aged 40-49 years with Graves disease. Sequencing used peripheral blood mononuclear cells (PBMCs), obtained when the disease was refractory, from a patient treated with antithyroid drugs. The CDR3 is CASSSGLASSYEQYF. In nucleotides, the CDR3 is TGTGCCAGCAGCTCAGGACTAGCGAGTTCCTACGAGCAGTACTTC.